Detailed here is one T cell receptor (beta chain). The data are from a study of OX40 agonist ivuxolimab in advanced cancers. Background on the study: Across the patients, intravenous ivuxolimab was delivered every 2 weeks at 0.01 to 10 mg/kg.

Produced via immunoSEQ multiplex PCR; TCRdb's table is partial and in-frame only. In the table there are over 50,000 clones, 80% to 90% of which are singletons. This clonotype was obtained from an adult with an advanced solid tumor such as melanoma, head and neck, liver or kidney cancer. The source was CD4+ or CD8+ T cells sorted from blood, collected in a trial of the OX40 agonist ivuxolimab.

The CDR3 nucleotides read TGTGCCAGCAGGGAAGGTGGGCCTGGGGCCAACGTCCTGACTTTC. It codes for CASREGGPGANVLTF. The rearrangement links TRBV28 to TRBJ2-6; D is undetermined. This CDR3 has 15 residues. V lost 6 bases to trimming and J lost 2 bases, with 11 bases between them. Germline V lookup: CDR1 MDHEN, CDR2 SYDVKM.